This T cell receptor (beta chain) originates from a study of CD8 T cells in ankylosing spondylitis. This clonotype has at least ten counts. Its target is unknown. Findings of the study overall: The disease-linked clones had a CD8+ phenotype and low blood frequencies.

In making TCR beta libraries, quantitative 5'-RACE with molecular barcodes was used. Each CDR3 protein is one row after TCRdb ran MiXCR on the 5' RACE reads. Of tens of thousands of distinct CDR3 sequences in the sample, approximately 5% were seen once. This CDR3 spans 14 amino acids. CDR1 and CDR2 from the germline V gene are SQVTM and ANQGSEA. Trimming removed 7 bases from V and 4 bases from J; junction bases left unmatched: 12. Sequencing input: blood, either unsorted or a sorted T cell fraction (not recorded which). J is TRBJ2-5 and V is TRBV29-1; TRBD2 agrees at 7 bases. The sequence was collected from a male donor with ankylosing spondylitis or in good health (not recorded which). This CDR3 reads CSATTGGVGETQYF. The DNA of the CDR3 is TGCAGCGCCACCACGGGGGGTGTGGGAGAGACCCAGTACTTC.